This TCR beta chain was observed in a study of human CD8 memory T cell subsets. The study, taken as a whole, reports: When compared with each other, stem-like memory and precursor exhausted T cell repertoires showed minimal overlap. Effector memory subsets were less diverse than the similarly diverse stem-like memory and precursor exhausted subsets.

Libraries for TCR beta were constructed using UMI-labeled 5' RACE. Each CDR3 protein gets one entry in TCRdb, which reprocessed the 5' RACE reads and gives no DNA. The listing records 6,000 to 9,000 distinct CDR3 sequences. To note about this clonotype: Its specificity is not known.

There are 13 residues in the CDR3. CDR1 and CDR2 (germline): SNHLY, FYNNEI. Negative magnetic separation enriched total CD8+ T cells. The authors obtained RNA from duplicate vials, each holding around 150,000 sorted CD8+ T cells, for every subset. Sample: CD8+ T cells from PBMCs. The sequence was obtained from a human donor in good health. The chain recombines TRBV2 with TRBJ1-1; TCRdb reports TRBD1, a call that lacks DNA to check it against. CDR3 amino acids: CASREPNRPEAFF.